Listed below are T cell receptor beta chains from one sample, sequenced in a study of cytomegalovirus exposure and HLA in healthy donors. Sequenced by immunoSEQ multiplex PCR; TCRdb stores in-frame clones only, minus some. The sample has about 130,000 clones, 75% to 90% seen once. Sequences were obtained from PBMCs. These receptors were collected from a man younger than 35 in good health and CMV-seropositive. Both conserved end residues are part of each CDR3. The order of the fields is CDR3 protein, V gene, clone size, J gene. The listing skips clone size in some rows; elsewhere it reads once, few, many or a size class.

CDR3 protein: CASSRGRVAGELFF
V gene: TRBV4-2
clone size: NA
J gene: TRBJ2-2

CDR3 protein: CASSVETGGLRRDTEAFF
V gene: TRBV6-1
clone size: NA
J gene: TRBJ1-1

CDR3 protein: CASSSPGKTSGATDTQYF
V gene: TRBV5-1
clone size: NA
J gene: TRBJ2-3

CDR3 protein: CASRPGQGVAQYF
V gene: TRBV28
clone size: NA
J gene: TRBJ2-5

CDR3 protein: CASGGGHSYNEQFF
V gene: TRBV7-3
clone size: NA
J gene: TRBJ2-1

CDR3 protein: CASSQPGRYYGYTF
V gene: TRBV23-1
clone size: NA
J gene: TRBJ1-2

CDR3 protein: CAWPDLSSGNTIYF
V gene: TRBV30
clone size: NA
J gene: TRBJ1-3

CDR3 protein: CAWNSGNLIYYGYTF
V gene: TRBV30
clone size: NA
J gene: TRBJ1-2

CDR3 protein: CASSRTHGNTIYF
V gene: TRBV6-5
clone size: NA
J gene: TRBJ1-3

CDR3 protein: CASSHPGQGNTEAFF
V gene: TRBV4-2
clone size: NA
J gene: TRBJ1-1

CDR3 protein: CASSQPGNNYGYTF
V gene: TRBV4-1
clone size: NA
J gene: TRBJ1-2

CDR3 protein: CATGTGNNEQFF
V gene: TRBV7-9
clone size: NA
J gene: TRBJ2-1

CDR3 protein: CAWSGDNYQPQHF
V gene: TRBV30
clone size: NA
J gene: TRBJ1-5

CDR3 protein: CASRPYQGNYGYTF
V gene: TRBV6-1
clone size: NA
J gene: TRBJ1-2

CDR3 protein: CASSLGWQGGAFF
V gene: TRBV7-8
clone size: NA
J gene: TRBJ1-1

CDR3 protein: CASSYFQGVGSEAFF
V gene: TRBV6-5
clone size: NA
J gene: TRBJ1-1

CDR3 protein: CASSYQGAVYEQYF
V gene: TRBV27
clone size: NA
J gene: TRBJ2-7

CDR3 protein: CASSLLGAAGYTF
V gene: TRBV27
clone size: once
J gene: TRBJ1-2

CDR3 protein: CASSSPQGGENIQYF
V gene: TRBV6-6
clone size: NA
J gene: TRBJ2-4

CDR3 protein: CASSFQAGGYNEQFF
V gene: TRBV27
clone size: NA
J gene: TRBJ2-1

CDR3 protein: CASRTSGGWSDTQYF
V gene: TRBV27
clone size: NA
J gene: TRBJ2-3

CDR3 protein: CASSFRTSNTEAFF
V gene: TRBV9
clone size: NA
J gene: TRBJ1-1

CDR3 protein: CASNRVGLTGELFF
V gene: TRBV19
clone size: NA
J gene: TRBJ2-2

CDR3 protein: CASSLTGLMNEQFF
V gene: TRBV6-6
clone size: NA
J gene: TRBJ2-1

CDR3 protein: CAWSEAGPYEQYF
V gene: TRBV30
clone size: NA
J gene: TRBJ2-7

CDR3 protein: CASSRFETGEKLFF
V gene: TRBV7-6
clone size: NA
J gene: TRBJ1-4

CDR3 protein: CAISPGQISGANVLTF
V gene: TRBV10-3
clone size: few
J gene: TRBJ2-6

CDR3 protein: CAISAILGLETQYF
V gene: TRBV10-3
clone size: few
J gene: TRBJ2-5

CDR3 protein: CASSNDRDGYTF
V gene: TRBV25-1
clone size: NA
J gene: TRBJ1-2

CDR3 protein: CASMNGGTEAFF
V gene: TRBV19
clone size: few
J gene: TRBJ1-1

CDR3 protein: CASSQDWRATDTQYF
V gene: TRBV4-1
clone size: NA
J gene: TRBJ2-3

CDR3 protein: CASRGLALTDTQYF
V gene: TRBV19
clone size: once
J gene: TRBJ2-3

CDR3 protein: CASRPPLDRVQETQYF
V gene: TRBV28
clone size: NA
J gene: TRBJ2-5

CDR3 protein: CASTEQGWVANYGYTF
V gene: TRBV28
clone size: NA
J gene: TRBJ1-2

CDR3 protein: CSVDTEGRAQYF
V gene: TRBV29-1
clone size: NA
J gene: TRBJ2-5